This T cell receptor beta chain was identified in a study of cytomegalovirus exposure and HLA in healthy donors. It was the approximately 110-subject validation cohort, separate from the approximately 690-subject first cohort, to which the donors belonged. V lost 0 bases and J lost 4; bases outside the gene matches: 4. The CDR3 totals 15 residues. Germline V gene sequence: CDR1 SGHAT, CDR2 FQNNGV. Some clones are missing from TCRdb's copy, which holds only in-frame ones; the method was immunoSEQ multiplex PCR. The data contain approximately 140,000 clones, about 86% of them singletons. Overall study findings and caveats: Confirmation was obtained in vitro that a few CMV-associated chains are specific for CMV antigens.

The table lists this clone with a few counts. What it binds is unknown. Sequencing input: PBMCs. The receptor was isolated from a young man in good health and CMV-seronegative. The chain joins TRBV11-2 to TRBJ2-7; TRBD1 aligns across 9 bases. The CDR3 reads CASSLDRDRAYEQYF. The CDR3 bases are TGTGCCAGCAGCTTAGATAGGGACAGGGCGTACGAGCAGTACTTC.